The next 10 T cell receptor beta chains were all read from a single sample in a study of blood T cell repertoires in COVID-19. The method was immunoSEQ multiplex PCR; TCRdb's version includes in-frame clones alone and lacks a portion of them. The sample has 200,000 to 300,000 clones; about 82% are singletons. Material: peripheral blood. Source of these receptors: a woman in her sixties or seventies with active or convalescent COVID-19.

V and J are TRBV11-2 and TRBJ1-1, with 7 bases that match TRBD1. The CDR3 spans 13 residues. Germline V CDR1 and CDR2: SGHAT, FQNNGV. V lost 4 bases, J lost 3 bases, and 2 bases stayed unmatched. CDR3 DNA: TGTGCCAGCAGCTACAGGGGAGACACTGAAGCTTTCTTT. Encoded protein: CASSYRGDTEAFF.

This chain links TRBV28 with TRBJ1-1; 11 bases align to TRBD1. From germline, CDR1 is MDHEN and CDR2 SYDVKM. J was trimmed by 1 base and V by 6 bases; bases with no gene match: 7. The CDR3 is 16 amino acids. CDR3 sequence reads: CASRPDRGRRNTEAFF. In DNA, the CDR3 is TGTGCCAGCAGGCCGGACAGGGGGCGGAGGAACACTGAAGCTTTCTTT.

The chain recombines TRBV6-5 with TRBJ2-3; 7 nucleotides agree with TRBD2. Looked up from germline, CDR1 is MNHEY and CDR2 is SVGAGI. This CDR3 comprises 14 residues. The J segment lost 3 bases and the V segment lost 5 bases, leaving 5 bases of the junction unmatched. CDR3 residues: CASSPGRRTDTQYF. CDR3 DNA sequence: TGTGCCAGCAGTCCCGGGAGGCGGACAGATACGCAGTATTTT.

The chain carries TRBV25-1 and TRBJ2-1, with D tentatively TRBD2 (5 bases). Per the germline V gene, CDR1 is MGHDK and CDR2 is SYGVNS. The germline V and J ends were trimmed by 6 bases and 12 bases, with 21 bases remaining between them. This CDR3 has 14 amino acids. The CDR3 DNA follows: TGTGCCAGCAGCCAGTCAGGCCTAGCTATTCCGCAGTTCTTC. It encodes CASSQSGLAIPQFF.

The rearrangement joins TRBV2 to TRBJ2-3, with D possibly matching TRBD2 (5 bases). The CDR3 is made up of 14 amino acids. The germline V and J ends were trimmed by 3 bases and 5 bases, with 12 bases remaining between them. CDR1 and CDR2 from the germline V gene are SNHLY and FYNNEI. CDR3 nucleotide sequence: TGTGCCAGCAGTGAGATGAGGGCGCAAGATACGCAGTATTTT. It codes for CASSEMRAQDTQYF.

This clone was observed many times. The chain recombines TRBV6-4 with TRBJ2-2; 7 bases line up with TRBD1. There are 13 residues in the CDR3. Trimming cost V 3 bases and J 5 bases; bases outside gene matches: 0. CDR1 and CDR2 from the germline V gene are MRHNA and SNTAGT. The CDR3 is CASSETGTGELFF. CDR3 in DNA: TGTGCCAGCAGTGAGACAGGGACCGGGGAGCTGTTTTTT.

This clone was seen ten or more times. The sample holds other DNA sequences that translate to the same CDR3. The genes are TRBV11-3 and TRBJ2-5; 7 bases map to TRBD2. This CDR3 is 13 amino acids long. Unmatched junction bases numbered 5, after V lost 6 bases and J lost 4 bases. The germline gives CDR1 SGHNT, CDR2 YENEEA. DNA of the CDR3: TGTGCCAGCAGGGCGGGAGCGGGAGAGACCCAGTACTTC. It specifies CASRAGAGETQYF. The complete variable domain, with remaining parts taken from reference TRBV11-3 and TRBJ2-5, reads EAGVVQSPRYKIIEKKQPVAFWCNPISGHNTLYWYLQNLGQGPELLIRYENEEAVDDSQLPKDRFSAERLKGVDSTLKIQPAELGDSAVYLCASRAGAGETQYFGPGTRLLVL.

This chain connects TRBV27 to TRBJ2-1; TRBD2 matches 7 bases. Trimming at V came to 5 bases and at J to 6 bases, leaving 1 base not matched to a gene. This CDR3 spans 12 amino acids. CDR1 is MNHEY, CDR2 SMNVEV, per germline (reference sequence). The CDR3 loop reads CASSRTSNEQFF. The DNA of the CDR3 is TGTGCCAGCAGTAGGACTAGCAATGAGCAGTTCTTC.

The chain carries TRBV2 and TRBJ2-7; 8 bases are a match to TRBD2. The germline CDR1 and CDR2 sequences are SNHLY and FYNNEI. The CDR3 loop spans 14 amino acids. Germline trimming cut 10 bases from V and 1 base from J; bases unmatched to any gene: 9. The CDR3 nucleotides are TGTGCCACCTCAGACGGGAGGGCTTCCTACGAGCAGTACTTC. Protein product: CATSDGRASYEQYF.

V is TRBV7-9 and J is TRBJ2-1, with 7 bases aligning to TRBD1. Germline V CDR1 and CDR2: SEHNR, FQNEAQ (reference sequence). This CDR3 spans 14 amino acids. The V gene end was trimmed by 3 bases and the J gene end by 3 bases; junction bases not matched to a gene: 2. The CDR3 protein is CASSLPGGYNEQFF. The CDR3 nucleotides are TGTGCCAGCAGCTTGCCAGGGGGCTACAATGAGCAGTTCTTC.